The T cell receptor beta chain under discussion was sequenced for a study of T cells in Graves' hyperthyroidism and ophthalmopathy. This CDR3 contains 20 residues. With 8 bases removed from V and 6 bases from J, the gap between germline ends came to 35 bases. Authors of the study amplified TCR beta CDR3 regions from RNA transcripts. The TCR CDR3 first-round RT-PCR relied on the HTBI primer set. TCRdb re-called the multiplex PCR reads through MiXCR, storing one row per CDR3 protein. The table lists about 350,000 distinct CDR3 sequences, roughly 13% of them singletons. This clonotype was sampled from a woman aged 40 to 50 with Graves' ophthalmopathy. The chain couples TRBV12-3 or TRBV12-4 to TRBJ2-1; D might be TRBD1 (5 bases). The source material was blood. In DNA form, the CDR3 reads TGTGCCAGCTCCACCCTTTTGACAGAGTTGCTTTCCTCCAGGGCCAATGAGCAGTTCTTC. Translated, it gives CASSTLLTELLSSRANEQFF.